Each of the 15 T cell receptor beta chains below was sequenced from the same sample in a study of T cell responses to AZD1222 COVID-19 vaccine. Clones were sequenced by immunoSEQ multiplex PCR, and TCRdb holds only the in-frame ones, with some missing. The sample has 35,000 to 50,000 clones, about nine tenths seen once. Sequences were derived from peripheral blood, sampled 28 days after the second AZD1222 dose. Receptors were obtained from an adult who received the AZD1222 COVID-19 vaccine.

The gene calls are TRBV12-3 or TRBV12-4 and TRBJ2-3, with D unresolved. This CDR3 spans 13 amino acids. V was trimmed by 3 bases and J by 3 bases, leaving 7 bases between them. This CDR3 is CASSFPGTDTQYF. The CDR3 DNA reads TGTGCCAGCAGTTTTCCAGGTACAGATACGCAGTATTTT.

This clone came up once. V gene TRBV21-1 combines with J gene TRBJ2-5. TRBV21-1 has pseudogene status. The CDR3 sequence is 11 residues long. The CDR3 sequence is CASRWGETQYF. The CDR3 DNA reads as TGTGCCAGCAGGTGGGGTGAGACCCAGTACTTC.

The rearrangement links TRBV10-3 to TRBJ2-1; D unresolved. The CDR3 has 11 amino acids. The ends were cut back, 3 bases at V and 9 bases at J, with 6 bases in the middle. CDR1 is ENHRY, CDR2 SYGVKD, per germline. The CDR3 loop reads CAISDRLEQFF. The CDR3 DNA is TGTGCCATCAGTGACCGACTTGAGCAGTTCTTC.

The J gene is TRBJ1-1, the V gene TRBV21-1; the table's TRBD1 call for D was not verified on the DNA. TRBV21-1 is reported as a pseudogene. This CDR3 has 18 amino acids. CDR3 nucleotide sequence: TGTGCCAGCAGCAAAGCCCTCAGGGGGCGCGGTCGGAACACTGAAGCTTTCTTT. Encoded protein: CASSKALRGRGRNTEAFF.

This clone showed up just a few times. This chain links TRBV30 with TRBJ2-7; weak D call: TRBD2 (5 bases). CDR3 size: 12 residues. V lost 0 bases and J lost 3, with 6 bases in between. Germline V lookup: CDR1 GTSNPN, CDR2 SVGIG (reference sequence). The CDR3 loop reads CAWSVGGYEQYF. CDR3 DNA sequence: TGTGCCTGGAGTGTAGGAGGCTACGAGCAGTACTTC.

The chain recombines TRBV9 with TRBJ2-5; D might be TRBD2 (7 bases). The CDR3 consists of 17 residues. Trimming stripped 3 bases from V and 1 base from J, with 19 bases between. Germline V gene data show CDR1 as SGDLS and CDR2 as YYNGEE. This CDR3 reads CASSAIAGARSQETQYF. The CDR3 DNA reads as TGTGCCAGCAGCGCGATCGCGGGGGCCCGTTCCCAAGAGACCCAGTACTTC.

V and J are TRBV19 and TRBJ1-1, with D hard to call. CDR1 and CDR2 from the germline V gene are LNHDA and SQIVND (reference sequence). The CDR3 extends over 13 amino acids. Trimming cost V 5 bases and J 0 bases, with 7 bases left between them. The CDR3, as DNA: TGTGCCAGTAGTCCGTCTATGAACACTGAAGCTTTCTTT. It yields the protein CASSPSMNTEAFF.

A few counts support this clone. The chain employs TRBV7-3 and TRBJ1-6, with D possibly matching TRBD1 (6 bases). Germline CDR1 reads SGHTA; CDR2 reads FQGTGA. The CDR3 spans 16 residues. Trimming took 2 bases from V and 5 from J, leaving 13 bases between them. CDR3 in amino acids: CASSLEGVAHNSPLHF. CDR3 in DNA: TGTGCCAGCAGCTTAGAGGGGGTGGCCCATAATTCACCCCTCCACTTT.

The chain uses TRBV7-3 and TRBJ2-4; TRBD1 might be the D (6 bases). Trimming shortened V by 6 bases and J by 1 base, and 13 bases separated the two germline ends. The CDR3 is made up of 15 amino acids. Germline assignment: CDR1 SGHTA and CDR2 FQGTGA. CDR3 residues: CASRKGGSAKNIQYF. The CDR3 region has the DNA TGTGCCAGCAGGAAAGGGGGATCGGCCAAAAACATTCAGTACTTC. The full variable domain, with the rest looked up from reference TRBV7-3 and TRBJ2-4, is GAGVSQTPSNKVTEKGKYVELRCDPISGHTALYWYRQSLGQGPEFLIYFQGTGAADDSGLPNDRFFAVRPEGSVSTLKIQRTERGDSAVYLCASRKGGSAKNIQYFGAGTRLSVL.

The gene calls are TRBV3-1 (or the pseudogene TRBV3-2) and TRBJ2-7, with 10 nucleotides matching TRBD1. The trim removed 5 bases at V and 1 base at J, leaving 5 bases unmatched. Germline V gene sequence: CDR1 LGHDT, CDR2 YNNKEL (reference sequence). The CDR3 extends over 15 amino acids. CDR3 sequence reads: CASSNRDRGSYEQYF. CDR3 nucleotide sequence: TGTGCCAGCAGCAACAGGGACAGGGGATCCTACGAGCAGTACTTC.

Here the CDR3 reads CASSRVDGYEQYF. In DNA, the CDR3 is TGTGCCAGCAGTCGTGTGGACGGATACGAGCAGTACTTC. V usage is TRBV3-1 (or the pseudogene TRBV3-2) and J usage is TRBJ2-7; D not certain. The V and J ends lost 6 bases and 4 bases respectively, with 13 bases between them. CDR3 length: 13 residues. Germline V gene lookup returns CDR1 LGHDT and CDR2 YNNKEL (reference sequence).

CDR3 residues: CASSAPGRGQPQHF. CDR3 sequence (DNA): TGTGCCAGCAGTGCTCCTGGACGGGGTCAGCCCCAGCATTTT. The genes are TRBV2 and TRBJ1-5; D remains ambiguous. This CDR3 is 14 amino acids long. CDR1 and CDR2 from the germline V gene are SNHLY and FYNNEI. Trimming stripped 4 bases from V and 6 bases from J, with 13 bases between.

This CDR3 is CASSSLGQEGTEAFF. CDR3 DNA sequence: TGTGCCAGCAGTTCCCTTGGACAGGAAGGCACTGAAGCTTTCTTT. V is TRBV6-5 and J is TRBJ1-1, with 7 bases fitting TRBD1. This CDR3 comprises 15 residues. With 4 bases clipped from V and 4 bases from J, the junction kept 9 bases outside the gene matches. CDR1 and CDR2 (germline): MNHEY, SVGAGI.

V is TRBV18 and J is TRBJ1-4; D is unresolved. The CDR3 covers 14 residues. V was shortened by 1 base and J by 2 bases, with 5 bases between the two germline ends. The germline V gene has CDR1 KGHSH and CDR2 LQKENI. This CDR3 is CASSPLATNEKLFF. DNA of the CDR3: TGTGCCAGCTCACCACTAGCTACTAATGAAAAACTGTTTTTT. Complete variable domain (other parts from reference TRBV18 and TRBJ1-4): NAGVMQNPRHLVRRRGQEARLRCSPMKGHSHVYWYRQLPEEGLKFMVYLQKENIIDESGMPKERFSAEFPKEGPSILRIQQVVRGDSAAYFCASSPLATNEKLFFGSGTQLSVL.

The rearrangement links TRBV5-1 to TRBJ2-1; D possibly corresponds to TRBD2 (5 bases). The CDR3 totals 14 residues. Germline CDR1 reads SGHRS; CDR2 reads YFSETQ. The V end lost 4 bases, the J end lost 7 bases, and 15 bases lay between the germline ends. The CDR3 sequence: CASSQSPGGNEQFF. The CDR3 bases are TGCGCCAGCAGCCAATCACCAGGCGGGAATGAGCAGTTCTTC.